This TCR beta chain was retrieved from a study of blood T cells in healthy people across ages. The study, taken as a whole, reports: TCR beta diversity per million T cells fell roughly linearly with age. CMV infection status of these donors was not known. PBMC samples, being unsorted, prevented any conclusive comparison of naive and antigen-experienced cells.

In germline, CDR1 is SNHLY, CDR2 FYNNEI. V lost 7 bases and J lost 3, with 8 bases in between. This CDR3 is built from 12 residues. This clonotype was counted ten times or more. Its antigen remains unidentified. With a J-beta primer mix and a sample-barcoded 5' primer, a second PCR ran about 7 to 12 cycles. Tags on each cDNA molecule came from a template-switch adaptor with 12 random nucleotides. TCRdb analysed the 5' RACE reads with MiXCR anew, one entry per CDR3 protein. The sample comprises fewer than 800,000 distinct CDR3 sequences, around a fifth of which are singletons, and approximately 3.6% rests with the top ten.

The sequenced material came from blood. This chain connects TRBV2 to TRBJ2-3, with D unclear. The receptor was isolated from a man between 65 and 80 years old in good health. CDR3 coding DNA: TGTGCCAGCAAGTTGAGGACAGATACGCAGTATTTT. Its translation: CASKLRTDTQYF.